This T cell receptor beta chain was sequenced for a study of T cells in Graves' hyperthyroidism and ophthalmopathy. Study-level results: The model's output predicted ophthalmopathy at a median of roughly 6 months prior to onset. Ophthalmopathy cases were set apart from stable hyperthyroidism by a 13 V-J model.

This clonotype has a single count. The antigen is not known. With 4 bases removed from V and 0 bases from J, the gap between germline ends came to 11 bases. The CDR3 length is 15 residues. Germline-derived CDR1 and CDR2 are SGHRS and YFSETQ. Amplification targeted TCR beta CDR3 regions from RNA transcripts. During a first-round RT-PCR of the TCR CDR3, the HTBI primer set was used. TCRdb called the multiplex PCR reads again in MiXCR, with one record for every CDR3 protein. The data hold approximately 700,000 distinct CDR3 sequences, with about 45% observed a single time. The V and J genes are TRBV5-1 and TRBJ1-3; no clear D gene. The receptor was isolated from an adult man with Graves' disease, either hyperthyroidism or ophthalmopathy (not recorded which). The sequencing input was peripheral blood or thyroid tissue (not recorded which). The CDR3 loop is CASSPPPGSGNTIYF. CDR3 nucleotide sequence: TGCGCCAGCAGCCCACCCCCGGGCTCTGGAAACACCATATATTTT.